Listed below are T cell receptor beta chains from one sample, sequenced in a study of cytomegalovirus exposure and HLA in healthy donors. Assay used: immunoSEQ multiplex PCR; TCRdb lists only in-frame clones, some missing. Of about 300,000 clones in the sample, approximately 87% were seen once. The specimen was PBMCs. The origin of the receptors is a woman aged 18-35 years in good health and CMV-seronegative. Both conserved end residues are trimmed from each CDR3. The order of the fields is J gene, CDR3 length, clone size, V gene, CDR3 protein. Not all rows give a size; the values are once, few, many and, for expanded clones, a class.

TRBJ2-7,14,-,TRBV15,ATSRVSGLAGHEQY
TRBJ2-7,11,once,TRBV21-1,ASRTTSYYEQY
TRBJ2-2,20,once,TRBV10-3,AIRVETSGELAGETNTGELF
TRBJ2-3,14,-,TRBV9,ASSPSTGTTTDTQY
TRBJ2-1,13,-,TRBV5-4,ASSLGGLAGGTQF
TRBJ2-7,13,-,TRBV9,ASSVGSSEGYEQY
TRBJ2-1,13,-,TRBV9,ASSVSGSPGNEQF
TRBJ1-2,11,-,TRBV19,ASTGDWGDGYT
TRBJ2-1,13,-,TRBV9,ASSVDVFRDNEQF
TRBJ1-2,13,-,TRBV28,ASSLGQGNLYGYT